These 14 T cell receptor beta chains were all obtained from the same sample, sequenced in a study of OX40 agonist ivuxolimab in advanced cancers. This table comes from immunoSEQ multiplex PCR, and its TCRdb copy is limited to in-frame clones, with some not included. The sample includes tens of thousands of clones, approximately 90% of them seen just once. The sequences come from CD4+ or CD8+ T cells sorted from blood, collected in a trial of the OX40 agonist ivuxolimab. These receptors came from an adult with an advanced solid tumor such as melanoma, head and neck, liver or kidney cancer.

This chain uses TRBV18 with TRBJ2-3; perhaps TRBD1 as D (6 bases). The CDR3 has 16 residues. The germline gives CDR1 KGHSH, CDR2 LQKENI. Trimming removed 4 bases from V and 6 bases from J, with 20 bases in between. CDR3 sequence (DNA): TGTGCCAGCTCACGACGGGACACACCGCCTTTGGATACGCAGTATTTT. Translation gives CASSRRDTPPLDTQYF.

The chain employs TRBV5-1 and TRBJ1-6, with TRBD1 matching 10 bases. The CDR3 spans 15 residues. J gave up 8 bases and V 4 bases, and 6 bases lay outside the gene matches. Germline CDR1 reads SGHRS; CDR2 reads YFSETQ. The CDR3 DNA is TGCGCCAGCAGCCTTACCGGGACAGGGGATTCACCCCTCCACTTT. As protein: CASSLTGTGDSPLHF.

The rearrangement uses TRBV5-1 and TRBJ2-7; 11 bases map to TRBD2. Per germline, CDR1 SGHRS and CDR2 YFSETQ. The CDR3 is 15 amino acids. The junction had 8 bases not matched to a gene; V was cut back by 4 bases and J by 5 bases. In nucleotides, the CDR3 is TGCGCCAGCAGCGTTAGCGGGAGGGCCCTCAACGAGCAGTACTTC. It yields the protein CASSVSGRALNEQYF.

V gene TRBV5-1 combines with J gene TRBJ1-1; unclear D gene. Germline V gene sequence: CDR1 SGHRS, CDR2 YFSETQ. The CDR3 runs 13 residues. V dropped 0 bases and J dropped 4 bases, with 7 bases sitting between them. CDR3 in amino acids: CASSLEFITEAFF. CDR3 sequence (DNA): TGCGCCAGCAGCTTGGAGTTTATCACTGAAGCTTTCTTT.

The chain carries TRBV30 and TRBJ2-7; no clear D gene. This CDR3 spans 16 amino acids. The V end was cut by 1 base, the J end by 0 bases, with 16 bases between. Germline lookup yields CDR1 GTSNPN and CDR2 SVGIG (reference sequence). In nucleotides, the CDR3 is TGTGCCTGGAGTGACCTTCGGCAGACGAGCTCCTACGAGCAGTACTTC. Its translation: CAWSDLRQTSSYEQYF.

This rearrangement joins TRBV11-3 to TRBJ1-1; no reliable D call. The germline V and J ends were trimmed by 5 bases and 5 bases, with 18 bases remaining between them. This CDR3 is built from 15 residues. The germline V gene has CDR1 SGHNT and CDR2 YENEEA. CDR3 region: CASSLTPMERTEAFF. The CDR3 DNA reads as TGTGCCAGCAGCCTGACACCTATGGAGCGTACTGAAGCTTTCTTT.

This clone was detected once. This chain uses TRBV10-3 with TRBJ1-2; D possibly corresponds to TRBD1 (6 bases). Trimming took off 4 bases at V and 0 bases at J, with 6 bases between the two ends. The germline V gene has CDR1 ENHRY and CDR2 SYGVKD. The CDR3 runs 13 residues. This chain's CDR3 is CAISGTANYGYTF. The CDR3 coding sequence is TGTGCCATCAGTGGGACAGCTAACTATGGCTACACCTTC.

The CDR3 reads CASSAGLAGPHEQFF. As DNA, the CDR3 is TGCGCCAGCAGCGCGGGACTAGCGGGACCGCATGAGCAGTTCTTC. The V and J genes are TRBV5-1 and TRBJ2-1, with TRBD2 matching over 13 bases. The CDR3 spans 15 residues. Germline lookup yields CDR1 SGHRS and CDR2 YFSETQ. Losses at the gene ends were 4 bases for V and 8 bases for J; bases not matched to a gene: 6.

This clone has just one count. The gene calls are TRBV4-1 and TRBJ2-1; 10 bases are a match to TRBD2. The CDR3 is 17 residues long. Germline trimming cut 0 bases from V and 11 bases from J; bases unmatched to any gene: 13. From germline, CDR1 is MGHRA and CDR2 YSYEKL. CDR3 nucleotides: TGCGCCAGCAGCCAAGATCGGACTAGCGGACCCTCAATGCAGCAGTTCTTC. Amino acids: CASSQDRTSGPSMQQFF.

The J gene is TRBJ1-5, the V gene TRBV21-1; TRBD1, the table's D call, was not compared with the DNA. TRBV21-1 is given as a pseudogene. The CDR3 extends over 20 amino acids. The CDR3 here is CASSIVPPKRQGKFGQPQHF. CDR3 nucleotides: TGTGCCAGCAGCATAGTACCGCCAAAGAGACAGGGGAAATTCGGTCAGCCCCAGCATTTT.

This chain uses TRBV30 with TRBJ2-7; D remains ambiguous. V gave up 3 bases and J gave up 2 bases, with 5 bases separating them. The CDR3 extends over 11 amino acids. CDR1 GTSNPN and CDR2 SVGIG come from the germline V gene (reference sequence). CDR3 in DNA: TGTGCCTGGAGCTATACCTACGAGCAGTACTTC. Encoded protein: CAWSYTYEQYF.

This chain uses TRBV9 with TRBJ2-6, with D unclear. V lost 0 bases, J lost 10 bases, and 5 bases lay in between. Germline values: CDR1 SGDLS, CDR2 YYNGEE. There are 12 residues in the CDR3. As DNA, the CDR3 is TGTGCCAGCAGCGTAGTGGGTAACGTCCTGACTTTC. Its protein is CASSVVGNVLTF.

Here the CDR3 DNA reads TGCAGCGTTGTAATCGGGAATCAGCCCCAGCATTTT. Translating it yields CSVVIGNQPQHF. The V gene is TRBV29-1, the J gene TRBJ1-5; no definite D call. Germline values: CDR1 SQVTM, CDR2 ANQGSEA. CDR3 length: 12 residues. Trimming pared 4 bases from V and 4 bases from J, leaving 8 bases between.

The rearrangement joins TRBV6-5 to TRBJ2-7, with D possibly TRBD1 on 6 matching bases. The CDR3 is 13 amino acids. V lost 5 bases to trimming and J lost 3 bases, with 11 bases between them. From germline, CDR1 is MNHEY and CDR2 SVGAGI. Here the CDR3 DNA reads TGTGCCAGCAGTCGACAGGTCGACTACGAGCAGTACTTC. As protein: CASSRQVDYEQYF.